These 4 T cell receptor beta chains were all obtained from the same sample, sequenced in a study of T cell responses to AZD1222 COVID-19 vaccine. Sequencing was performed with immunoSEQ multiplex PCR; in TCRdb, only in-frame clones are kept and a portion is missing. In the table there are over 85,000 clones, approximately 81% of which are singletons. Material: peripheral blood, obtained on day 0 of AZD1222 vaccination. The receptors were sampled from an adult in good health.

V gene TRBV24-1 combines with J gene TRBJ1-2, with 9 nucleotides matching TRBD1. The CDR3 is 16 residues long. V was pared by 4 bases and J by 3 bases, with 8 bases of the junction left unmatched. Germline V gene sequence: CDR1 KGHDR, CDR2 SFDVKD. The CDR3 coding sequence is TGTGCCACCAGTGACCCTACCTGGACAGGGGACTATGGCTACACCTTC. Translation: CATSDPTWTGDYGYTF.

This clone has only one observation. J is TRBJ1-2 and V is TRBV10-3; 7 bases agree with TRBD1. The V gene end was trimmed by 7 bases and the J gene end by 2 bases; junction bases not matched to a gene: 10. Looked up from germline, CDR1 is ENHRY and CDR2 is SYGVKD. This CDR3 has 15 residues. The CDR3 DNA sequence: TGTGCCATCAATATACAGGGGCCAGCCAACTATGGCTACACCTTC. Its translation: CAINIQGPANYGYTF.

This chain joins TRBV11-1 and TRBJ2-7, with 7 bases matching TRBD1. The CDR3 runs to 15 residues. V dropped 1 base and J dropped 4; count of bases not matched to a gene: 7. Germline V CDR1 and CDR2: SGHAT, FQDESV (reference sequence). CDR3 in DNA: TGTGCCAGCAGCTTAGGGCAGGGACAGAATTACGAGCAGTACTTC. Its translation is CASSLGQGQNYEQYF.

The chain's CDR3 is CASSLLGVNGYTF. CDR3 in DNA: TGTGCCAGCAGTTTATTGGGGGTGAATGGCTACACCTTC. The chain has TRBV27 and TRBJ1-2, with D possibly being TRBD1 (5 bases). The CDR3 is 13 residues long. The V gene's germline CDR1 is MNHEY and CDR2 SMNVEV (reference sequence). V was shortened by 1 base and J by 6 bases, with 9 bases between the two germline ends.